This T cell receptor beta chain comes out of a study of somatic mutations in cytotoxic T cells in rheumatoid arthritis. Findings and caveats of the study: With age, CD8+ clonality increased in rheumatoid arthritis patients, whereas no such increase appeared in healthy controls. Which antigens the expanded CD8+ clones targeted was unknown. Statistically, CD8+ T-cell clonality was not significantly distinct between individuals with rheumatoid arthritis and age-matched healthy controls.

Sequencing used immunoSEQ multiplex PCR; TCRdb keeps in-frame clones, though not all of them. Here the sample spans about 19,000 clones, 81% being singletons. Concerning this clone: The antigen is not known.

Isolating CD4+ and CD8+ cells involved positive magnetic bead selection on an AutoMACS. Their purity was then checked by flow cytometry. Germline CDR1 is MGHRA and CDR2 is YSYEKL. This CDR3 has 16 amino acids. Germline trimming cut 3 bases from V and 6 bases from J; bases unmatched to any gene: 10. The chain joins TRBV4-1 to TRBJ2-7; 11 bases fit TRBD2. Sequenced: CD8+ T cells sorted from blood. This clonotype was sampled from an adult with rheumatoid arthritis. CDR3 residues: CASSQETSGVAFEQYF. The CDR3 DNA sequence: TGCGCCAGCAGCCAGGAGACTAGCGGGGTTGCTTTCGAGCAGTACTTC.